The 2 T cell receptor beta chains below all came from one sample that was sequenced in a study of cytomegalovirus exposure and HLA in healthy donors. Use of 60 Vbeta and 13 Jbeta primers characterized the PCR. The assay was immunoSEQ multiplex PCR, and TCRdb's table has in-frame clones only and misses some. The table lists roughly 120,000 clones, around 73% of them singletons. The sample comprised PBMCs. These receptors were collected from a man aged 35 to 55 in good health and CMV-seronegative.

Only a few counts were recorded for this clone. The CDR3 reads CARPRTTADTQYF. Here the CDR3 DNA reads TGTGCCAGGCCCAGGACTACCGCAGATACGCAGTATTTT. J is TRBJ2-3 and V is TRBV6-4; D might be TRBD2 (6 bases). There are 13 residues in the CDR3. Deletions cut 9 bases from V and 4 bases from J, with 14 bases between. CDR1 and CDR2 from the germline V gene are MRHNA and SNTAGT.

The V and J genes are TRBV10-3 and TRBJ2-5, with D possibly TRBD2 on 6 matching bases. Germline V gene sequence: CDR1 ENHRY, CDR2 SYGVKD. The V end lost 2 bases, the J end lost 5 bases, and 9 bases lay between the germline ends. The CDR3 runs 13 residues. The chain's CDR3 is CAISETSRETQYF. The CDR3 coding sequence is TGTGCCATCAGTGAGACTAGCCGGGAGACCCAGTACTTC.